Listed below are T cell receptor beta chains from one sample, sequenced in a study of sequential checkpoint blockade in melanoma. Sequencing was performed with immunoSEQ multiplex PCR; in TCRdb, only in-frame clones are kept and a portion is missing. Of about 12,000 clones detected, roughly 80% appear once; the ten largest clones hold approximately 55%. This specimen consisted of CD8+ T cells sorted from blood (inferred from file names), obtained from a patient given nivolumab and ipilimumab in sequence. All receptors derive from a human donor with melanoma. Each CDR3 is given with its conserved first and last residue. The D gene is left open where the match is weak. Clone size, where shown, is once, few, many, or a class for clones that have expanded.

size	D	length	J	V	CDR3	DNA
.	.	18	TRBJ2-2	TRBV7-8	CASSVNRDTTSTTGELFF	TGTGCCAGCAGCGTCAACCGGGACACCACCTCCACGACCGGGGAGCTGTTTTTT
.	.	16	TRBJ2-1	TRBV6-6	CASSRAVAGAYNEQFF	TGTGCCAGCAGTAGGGCGGTGGCGGGGGCTTACAATGAGCAGTTCTTC
.	TRBD1	15	TRBJ1-2	TRBV9	CASSPPGSGQVGYTF	TGTGCCAGCAGCCCACCGGGATCGGGACAGGTGGGCTACACCTTC
.	.	15	TRBJ2-4	TRBV28	CASSFDGVSKNIQYF	TGTGCCAGCAGTTTCGACGGAGTCTCCAAAAACATTCAGTACTTC
.	.	15	TRBJ2-3	TRBV2	CASSVLERSTDTQYF	TGTGCCAGCAGTGTCCTGGAGCGGAGCACAGATACGCAGTATTTT
.	TRBD1	14	TRBJ1-1	TRBV6-5	CASSYSGQGAEAFF	TGTGCCAGCAGTTACTCGGGTCAGGGGGCTGAAGCTTTCTTT
.	.	16	TRBJ2-3	TRBV29-1	CSVEDLRLGATDTQYF	TGCAGCGTTGAAGATCTTCGACTAGGGGCCACAGATACGCAGTATTTT
.	.	16	TRBJ1-6	TRBV6-1	CASSATGYSYNSPLHF	TGTGCCAGCAGTGCTACAGGGTACTCCTATAATTCACCCCTCCACTTT
once	.	12	TRBJ2-1	TRBV9	CASSAIDKEQFF	TGTGCCAGCAGCGCCATTGACAAAGAGCAGTTCTTC
.	.	16	TRBJ1-1	TRBV5-1	CASSPAVRESNTEAFF	TGCGCCAGCAGCCCCGCGGTGCGGGAGAGTAACACTGAAGCTTTCTTT
.	TRBD1	13	TRBJ1-1	TRBV4-3	CASLGGEGTEAFF	TGCGCCAGCTTAGGGGGCGAAGGGACTGAAGCTTTCTTT
.	.	15	TRBJ1-2	TRBV5-1	CASFGGTLPDYGYTF	TGCGCCAGTTTCGGGGGAACCTTACCTGACTATGGCTACACCTTC
once	.	15	TRBJ2-1	TRBV29-1	CSVEDRSGRGNEQFF	TGCAGCGTTGAAGATCGGTCGGGGCGGGGTAATGAGCAGTTCTTC
.	.	17	TRBJ2-1	TRBV6-1	CASSEAKGGVSFQEQFF	TGTGCCAGCAGTGAAGCAAAGGGAGGAGTGTCTTTTCAAGAGCAGTTCTTC
.	.	15	TRBJ1-2	TRBV15	CATSKPRVHNYGYTF	TGTGCCACCAGCAAACCCAGGGTACATAACTATGGCTACACCTTC
once	TRBD2	15	TRBJ2-3	TRBV13	CASSFLLAGADTQYF	TGTGCCAGCAGCTTTCTTCTAGCGGGGGCAGATACGCAGTATTTT
.	TRBD1	16	TRBJ2-3	TRBV4-3	CASSQANRGSTDTQYF	TGCGCCAGCAGCCAGGCCAACAGGGGGAGCACAGATACGCAGTATTTT
.	TRBD1	14	TRBJ1-2	TRBV2	CASSDRGRAYGYTF	TGTGCCAGCAGTGACAGGGGGCGGGCCTATGGCTACACCTTC
.	.	11	TRBJ1-2	TRBV5-1	CASRGVDGYTF	TGCGCCAGCAGAGGGGTGGATGGCTACACCTTC
once	.	13	TRBJ1-1	TRBV6-1	CASSPIRDTEAFF	TGTGCCAGCAGTCCGATCCGGGACACTGAAGCTTTCTTT
.	TRBD1	16	TRBJ2-3	TRBV15	CATSSRDRGGTDTQYF	TGTGCCACCAGCAGCCGGGACAGGGGAGGGACAGATACGCAGTATTTT
.	.	14	TRBJ1-4	TRBV27	CASSLSIAGEQLFF	TGTGCCAGCAGTTTATCGATTGCTGGGGAGCAACTGTTTTTT
.	.	16	TRBJ1-2	TRBV9	CASSPHSKGRVDGYTF	TGTGCCAGCAGCCCGCACTCAAAGGGGAGGGTGGATGGCTACACCTTC
.	TRBD1	15	TRBJ2-7	TRBV27	CASSRQGAGTYEQYF	TGTGCCAGCAGTCGACAGGGGGCGGGAACCTACGAGCAGTACTTC
.	.	13	TRBJ2-7	TRBV2	CASGGQSSYEQYF	TGTGCCAGCGGCGGGCAGAGCTCCTACGAGCAGTACTTC
.	TRBD1	15	TRBJ1-1	TRBV4-2	CASSQERTGTTEAFF	TGTGCCAGCAGCCAAGAAAGGACAGGGACGACTGAAGCTTTCTTT
few	.	15	TRBJ2-7	TRBV4-2	CASSQERSHGYEQYF	TGTGCCAGCAGCCAAGAACGGAGCCACGGCTACGAGCAGTACTTC
.	.	15	TRBJ2-7	TRBV28	CASSFVADGAYEQYF	TGTGCCAGCAGTTTCGTGGCAGATGGTGCCTACGAGCAGTACTTC
.	TRBD1	15	TRBJ2-3	TRBV9	CASSVDGQGADTQYF	TGTGCCAGCAGCGTAGATGGACAGGGGGCAGATACGCAGTATTTT
.	.	12	TRBJ1-2	TRBV2	CASVGAVYGYTF	TGTGCCAGCGTGGGGGCAGTCTATGGCTACACCTTC
.	TRBD1	14	TRBJ2-7	TRBV9	CARIRTGGFGEQYF	TGTGCCAGGATTCGGACAGGGGGTTTTGGCGAGCAGTACTTC
.	TRBD1	15	TRBJ1-1	TRBV6-5	CASSYGQGLNTEAFF	TGTGCCAGCAGTTACGGACAGGGTTTGAACACTGAAGCTTTCTTT
.	TRBD1	16	TRBJ1-4	TRBV4-2	CASSQGKGQGSEKLFF	TGTGCCAGCAGCCAAGGGAAGGGACAGGGTAGTGAAAAACTGTTTTTT
.	.	16	TRBJ1-1	TRBV2	CASSDRTRQMNTEAFF	TGTGCCAGCAGTGATCGGACACGTCAGATGAACACTGAAGCTTTCTTT
once	TRBD1	15	TRBJ2-2	TRBV7-9	CASSLGTGRSGELFF	TGTGCCAGCAGCTTAGGGACAGGGAGATCCGGGGAGCTGTTTTTT
.	TRBD1	15	TRBJ1-1	TRBV6-5	CASSYTRTGRTEAFF	TGTGCCAGCAGTTACACCAGGACAGGGAGGACTGAAGCTTTCTTT
.	.	13	TRBJ2-1	TRBV2	CASSELFGNEQFF	TGTGCCAGCAGTGAACTTTTCGGCAATGAGCAGTTCTTC
.	.	14	TRBJ2-7	TRBV6-5	CASSYGTRIYEQYF	TGTGCCAGCAGTTACGGGACACGGATCTACGAGCAGTACTTC
once	TRBD1	13	TRBJ1-2	TRBV10-3	CAISAARGHGYTF	TGTGCCATCAGTGCGGCCAGGGGGCATGGCTACACCTTC
.	TRBD2	16	TRBJ2-5	TRBV4-3	CASSPHHGLARETQYF	TGCGCCAGCAGCCCCCACCATGGACTAGCTAGGGAGACCCAGTACTTC
.	TRBD1	15	TRBJ1-4	TRBV7-9	CASSSAGTEDEKLFF	TGTGCCAGCAGCTCCGCCGGGACAGAAGATGAAAAACTGTTTTTT
once	.	16	TRBJ2-5	TRBV4-1	CASSQPRAGEGETQYF	TGCGCCAGCAGCCAACCTCGGGCAGGGGAAGGAGAGACCCAGTACTTC
.	.	18	TRBJ2-7	TRBV14	CASSLSRGEGTSSYEQYF	TGTGCCAGCAGCCTATCCCGTGGAGAGGGAACGAGCTCCTACGAGCAGTACTTC
.	TRBD1	15	TRBJ2-5	TRBV7-2	CASSLTTGTGETQYF	TGTGCCAGCAGCTTAACAACCGGGACAGGAGAGACCCAGTACTTC
medium-sized	TRBD1	14	TRBJ2-7	TRBV9	CASSPLDRAYEQYF	TGTGCCAGCAGCCCCTTAGACAGGGCCTACGAGCAGTACTTC
.	TRBD1	16	TRBJ1-2	TRBV5-1	CASSSGTGPANYGYTF	TGCGCCAGCAGTTCAGGGACAGGGCCAGCTAACTATGGCTACACCTTC